The 9 T cell receptor beta chains given below trace back to one sample, sequenced in a study of blood T cell repertoires in COVID-19 (dated by TCRdb to 2020 to 2022). To prepare the library, the immunoSEQ multiplex PCR assay was applied. Here the immuneACCESS table is served through TCRdb, limited to in-frame sequences with V and J called. Missing clones are a known gap in these copies; in checked studies unresolved V genes cover under half, and the rest lacks a known reason. The sample contains around 160,000 clones, more than 80% of them found a single time. The top ten hold roughly 13% of the sample. Sequenced material: peripheral blood. These receptors all come from a man between 18 and 29 years old with COVID-19, enrolled during active disease.

The chain is built from TRBV28 and TRBJ2-6; D is perhaps TRBD1 (5 bases). The CDR3 length is 17 residues. In germline, CDR1 is MDHEN, CDR2 SYDVKM. V shed 4 bases and J shed 2 bases, with 15 bases lying between them. CDR3 coding DNA: TGTGCCAGCAGTTCCGGTCACGGCAGGGCTGGGGCCAACGTCCTGACTTTC. Amino acid sequence: CASSSGHGRAGANVLTF.

The V call is TRBV28, the J call TRBJ1-5, with 8 bases aligning to TRBD1. The V segment lost 6 bases and the J segment 6 bases; nucleotides outside the gene matches: 7. This CDR3 is 14 amino acids long. CDR1 is MDHEN and CDR2 is SYDVKM in the germline V gene. Here the CDR3 reads CASSRPGGVQPQHF. CDR3 nucleotides: TGTGCCAGCAGCCGTCCAGGGGGCGTTCAGCCCCAGCATTTT.

The chain is built from TRBV19 and TRBJ2-5, with 13 bases fitting TRBD2. Germline lookup yields CDR1 LNHDA and CDR2 SQIVND (reference sequence). This CDR3 is built from 16 residues. V shed 6 bases, J shed 5 bases, and the junction held 9 bases outside the gene matches. Here the CDR3 reads CASRKTSGRRWETQYF. For the CDR3, the DNA is TGTGCCAGTAGGAAGACTAGCGGGAGGCGGTGGGAGACCCAGTACTTC.

The chain links TRBV30 to TRBJ1-1; D is unresolved. CDR3 length: 14 amino acids. The germline V and J ends were trimmed by 2 bases and 5 bases, with 15 bases remaining between them. The germline gives CDR1 GTSNPN, CDR2 SVGIG (reference sequence). CDR3 nucleotide sequence: TGTGCCTGGAGTCCGGGTGTCGGAAATACTGAAGCTTTCTTT. Protein product: CAWSPGVGNTEAFF.

The CDR3, as DNA: TGTGCCAGCAGCATGGGGACAGGGCTAGAAGCTTTCTTT. Encoded protein: CASSMGTGLEAFF. The chain combines TRBV5-6 with TRBJ1-1; 9 bases are a match to TRBD1. Germline loops: CDR1 SGHDT, CDR2 YYEEEE. V lost 4 bases and J lost 8; bases outside the gene matches: 6. This CDR3 contains 13 residues.

The J gene is TRBJ2-7, the V gene TRBV5-6; 10 bases are shared with TRBD2. The CDR3 consists of 17 residues. Germline trimming cut 0 bases from V and 1 base from J; bases unmatched to any gene: 7. Per the germline V gene, CDR1 is SGHDT and CDR2 is YYEEEE. The CDR3 region is CASSLAGLAGGSYEQYF. The CDR3, as DNA: TGTGCCAGCAGCTTGGCCGGCTTAGCGGGAGGATCCTACGAGCAGTACTTC. Together with reference TRBV5-6 and TRBJ2-7, the CDR3 gives the full variable domain: DAGVTQSPTHLIKTRGQQVTLRCSPKSGHDTVSWYQQALGQGPQFIFQYYEEEERQRGNFPDRFSGHQFPNYSSELNVNALLLGDSALYLCASSLAGLAGGSYEQYFGPGTRLTVT.

The V call is TRBV3-1 (or the pseudogene TRBV3-2), the J call TRBJ2-6; D ambiguous. CDR1 is LGHDT and CDR2 is YNNKEL in the germline V gene (reference sequence). The CDR3 extends over 15 amino acids. V lost 3 bases and J lost 0, with 6 bases in between. CDR3 protein: CASSQYSSGANVLTF. The CDR3 DNA follows: TGTGCCAGCAGCCAGTACAGCTCTGGGGCCAACGTCCTGACTTTC.

The CDR3 sequence: CASSIDHYSSSYNEQFF. CDR3 DNA sequence: TGTGCCAGTAGTATAGATCATTACAGCTCTTCCTACAATGAGCAGTTCTTC. The chain joins TRBV19 to TRBJ2-1; D unresolved. The CDR3 sequence is 17 residues long. Germline V gene sequence: CDR1 LNHDA, CDR2 SQIVND (reference sequence). V lost 0 bases and J 1 base, leaving 13 bases between the germline ends.

The rearrangement uses TRBV5-5 and TRBJ1-5; D is unresolved. CDR1 is SGHKS and CDR2 is YYEKEE in the germline V gene (reference sequence). The CDR3 covers 15 residues. Trimming left V 0 bases short and J 2 bases short, with 9 bases between. The chain's CDR3 is CASSLEFTGNQPQHF. As DNA, the CDR3 is TGTGCCAGCAGCTTGGAATTCACGGGCAATCAGCCCCAGCATTTT.